These T cell receptor beta chains were read from a single sample in a study of human T cells and chemical hapten exposure. TCRdb itself ran the RACE reads through MiXCR, one entry per CDR3 protein. The sample carries about 110,000 distinct CDR3 sequences, roughly 11% recorded once. The specimen comprised whole blood, sampled in connection with sensitization to the hapten diphenylcyclopropenone (DPC). All receptors derive from a woman between 35 and 50 years old with alopecia areata. Some clones in this sample may be carry-over from other donors' samples. Both conserved end residues are part of each CDR3. A D gene is named only where the DNA matches it firmly. Size values are once, few and many counts, or a class for expanded clones, and some rows have none.

D gene,clone size,V gene,J gene,CDR3 protein,CDR3 DNA
TRBD2,few,TRBV7-8,TRBJ2-7,CASSPTREVAEQYF,TGTGCCAGCAGCCCCACTCGGGAGGTGGCCGAGCAGTACTTC
-,-,TRBV28,TRBJ1-2,CASSPYRTNYGYTF,TGTGCCAGCAGTCCTTACAGAACCAACTATGGCTACACCTTC
TRBD1,many,TRBV20-1,TRBJ2-3,CSARGQGEDTQYF,TGCAGTGCTAGAGGACAGGGGGAGGATACGCAGTATTTT
TRBD2,-,TRBV7-3,TRBJ2-7,CASSKTGTSGAEQYF,TGTGCCAGCAGCAAGACCGGGACTAGCGGGGCCGAGCAGTACTTC
-,-,TRBV27,TRBJ1-4,CASSFAGQPGNEKLFF,TGTGCCAGCAGTTTCGCTGGACAGCCCGGGAACGAAAAACTGTTTTTT
-,many,TRBV27,TRBJ1-5,CASSLVWTTSSNQPQHF,TGTGCCAGCAGTTTAGTTTGGACAACTTCTAGCAATCAGCCCCAGCATTTT
TRBD1,-,TRBV20-1,TRBJ2-7,CSARRTGNDEQYF,TGCAGTGCTCGGAGGACAGGGAACGACGAGCAGTACTTC
TRBD2,many,TRBV11-2,TRBJ2-7,CASSLGLAYYEQYF,TGTGCCAGCAGCTTAGGACTAGCGTACTACGAGCAGTACTTC
-,many,TRBV28,TRBJ1-5,CASRLPLWTQHF,TGTGCCAGCAGGCTCCCCTTGTGGACCCAGCATTTT
TRBD2,few,TRBV13,TRBJ2-1,CASSLVTSGRNEQFF,TGTGCCAGCAGCTTAGTGACTAGCGGGAGGAATGAGCAGTTCTTC
TRBD2,many,TRBV28,TRBJ2-7,CASSTRLGLQYF,TGTGCCAGCAGTACCCGACTGGGACTACAGTACTTC
TRBD2,-,TRBV7-2,TRBJ2-3,CASSFESGGTDTQYF,TGTGCCAGCAGCTTTGAAAGCGGGGGCACAGATACGCAGTATTTT
-,-,TRBV11-3,TRBJ2-1,CASSLAGGLNYEQFF,TGTGCCAGCAGCTTAGCCGGGGGGCTTAACTATGAGCAGTTCTTC
-,many,TRBV7-2,TRBJ2-5,CASSLVLGGGGLF,TGTGCCAGCAGCCTCGTGTTAGGTGGGGGCGGCCTCTTC
TRBD1,once,TRBV28,TRBJ1-4,CASSPDDRDEKLFF,TGTGCCAGCAGCCCAGATGACAGGGATGAAAAACTGTTTTTT
TRBD2,many,TRBV10-3,TRBJ2-3,CAIRSSGTSSTDTQYF,TGTGCCATCAGGTCCAGCGGGACTTCTAGCACAGATACGCAGTATTTT
-,many,TRBV7-2,TRBJ2-3,CASSREVTDTQYF,TGTGCCAGCAGCCGGGAAGTCACAGATACGCAGTATTTT
TRBD2,few,TRBV6-6,TRBJ2-1,CASSPPGTSGNEQFF,TGTGCCAGCAGTCCCCCCGGGACTAGCGGAAATGAGCAGTTCTTC
TRBD1,-,TRBV19,TRBJ2-7,CASSPGQVTYEQYF,TGTGCCAGTAGTCCGGGACAGGTCACCTACGAGCAGTACTTC
-,-,TRBV15,TRBJ1-5,CATSSFPRQLTNQPQHF,TGTGCCACCAGCAGCTTCCCGCGGCAGCTCACCAATCAGCCCCAGCATTTT
-,few,TRBV15,TRBJ2-7,CATREPVGYEQYF,TGTGCCACCCGGGAGCCAGTTGGCTACGAGCAGTACTTC
-,few,TRBV12-3/TRBV12-4,TRBJ1-1,CASEAGGMNTEAFF,TGTGCCAGCGAGGCGGGAGGGATGAACACTGAAGCTTTCTTT
-,few,TRBV6-5,TRBJ1-1,CASSRIQGVGGTEAFF,TGTGCCAGCAGTCGAATTCAGGGCGTAGGGGGCACTGAAGCTTTCTTT
TRBD1,-,TRBV18,TRBJ1-1,CASSRTRGQKNTEAFF,TGTGCCAGCTCACGTACCCGGGGACAGAAGAACACTGAAGCTTTCTTT
-,many,TRBV20-1,TRBJ2-3,CSASLDGTDTQYF,TGCAGTGCTAGCCTAGACGGCACAGATACGCAGTATTTT
TRBD1,few,TRBV12-3/TRBV12-4,TRBJ1-5,CASTDRGYSQPQHF,TGTGCCAGCACTGACAGGGGGTACAGTCAGCCCCAGCATTTT
-,few,TRBV20-1,TRBJ1-5,CSARRDGSQPQHF,TGCAGTGCCCGGAGGGACGGAAGTCAGCCCCAGCATTTT
TRBD1,many,TRBV29-1,TRBJ2-7,CSAMRTGTNEQYF,TGCAGCGCCATGAGGACAGGGACCAACGAGCAGTACTTC
-,-,TRBV29-1,TRBJ2-2,CSAAPGGTNTGELFF,TGCAGCGCGGCCCCTGGGGGCACGAACACCGGGGAGCTGTTTTTT
TRBD2,many,TRBV3-1,TRBJ2-1,CASSQDGTSGRESSYNEQFF,TGTGCCAGCAGCCAAGACGGGACTAGCGGGAGGGAAAGCTCCTACAATGAGCAGTTCTTC
TRBD1,-,TRBV6-5,TRBJ1-2,CASSSPGGSIYGYTF,TGTGCCAGCAGTTCTCCAGGGGGCTCTATCTATGGCTACACCTTC
TRBD2,few,TRBV20-1,TRBJ2-7,CSARKTSDYYEQYF,TGCAGTGCTAGGAAGACTAGCGATTACTACGAGCAGTACTTC
TRBD1,few,TRBV18,TRBJ1-1,CASSPWTGGMNTEAFF,TGTGCCAGCTCACCGTGGACAGGGGGCATGAACACTGAAGCTTTCTTT
-,many,TRBV30,TRBJ2-6,CAWSVRRGGSSGANVLTF,TGTGCCTGGAGTGTACGAAGGGGGGGTAGCTCTGGGGCCAACGTCCTGACTTTC
-,-,TRBV2,TRBJ1-2,CASSEVRGLIGYTF,TGTGCCAGCAGTGAAGTCCGGGGGCTTATTGGCTACACCTTC
TRBD2,many,TRBV28,TRBJ2-7,CASSELGLAGNEQYF,TGTGCCAGCAGTGAACTAGGACTAGCGGGAAACGAGCAGTACTTC
TRBD1,many,TRBV9,TRBJ1-1,CASSNRQGAAHTEAFF,TGTGCCAGCAGCAACAGACAGGGGGCCGCGCACACTGAAGCTTTCTTT
-,-,TRBV4-3,TRBJ1-1,CASSQRLGRSNTEAFF,TGCGCCAGCAGCCAAAGGCTGGGACGGTCGAACACTGAAGCTTTCTTT
-,-,TRBV20-1,TRBJ2-5,CSARDPRERSGETQYF,TGCAGTGCTAGAGATCCGAGGGAGAGGTCGGGAGAGACCCAGTACTTC
-,-,TRBV4-1,TRBJ2-7,CASSQETAAPYEQYF,TGCGCCAGCAGCCAAGAAACGGCTGCACCCTACGAGCAGTACTTC
-,many,TRBV4-1,TRBJ2-2,CASSQDKGELAKNTGELFF,TGCGCCAGCAGCCAAGATAAGGGGGAACTAGCGAAGAACACCGGGGAGCTGTTTTTT
TRBD1,few,TRBV10-3,TRBJ2-7,CAISDPDRGPYEQYF,TGTGCCATCAGTGATCCCGACAGGGGGCCTTACGAGCAGTACTTC
-,-,TRBV5-4,TRBJ1-2,CASSPGREPFRGYTF,TGTGCCAGCAGCCCTGGACGGGAGCCATTTCGCGGCTACACCTTC
TRBD1,-,TRBV11-3,TRBJ2-1,CASRAGQGHEQFF,TGTGCCAGCAGAGCGGGACAGGGGCATGAGCAGTTCTTC
-,-,TRBV29-1,TRBJ2-7,CSALVRGRDYEQYF,TGCAGCGCTTTGGTACGGGGAAGGGACTACGAGCAGTACTTC
-,-,TRBV5-4,TRBJ2-2,CASSLAPSGNTGELFF,TGTGCCAGCAGCTTGGCTCCCAGCGGGAACACCGGGGAGCTGTTTTTT